This entry lists 30 T cell receptor beta chains sequenced from one sample in a study of blood T cell repertoires in COVID-19. The repertoire was sequenced with immunoSEQ multiplex PCR; TCRdb's copy has only in-frame clones and lacks some. Among approximately 190,000 clones listed, 80% were seen once. The source material was peripheral blood. These receptors all stem from a man in his sixties with acute or convalescent COVID-19.

The V gene is TRBV6-5, the J gene TRBJ2-5; D not certain. The CDR3 covers 12 residues. CDR1 is MNHEY and CDR2 is SVGAGI in the germline V gene. With 0 bases removed from V and 7 bases from J, the gap between germline ends came to 6 bases. CDR3 loop: CASSYSAGTQYF. As DNA, the CDR3 is TGTGCCAGCAGTTACTCAGCCGGGACCCAGTACTTC.

This chain links TRBV30 with TRBJ2-7; 7 bases are a match to TRBD1. The length of the CDR3 is 12 residues. V dropped 2 bases and J dropped 4; count of bases not matched to a gene: 2. Germline V lookup: CDR1 GTSNPN, CDR2 SVGIG (reference sequence). The CDR3 sequence is CAWSQDRYEQYF. The CDR3 region has the DNA TGTGCCTGGAGTCAGGACAGGTACGAGCAGTACTTC.

The rearrangement uses TRBV5-1 and TRBJ1-6, with D unresolved. This CDR3 is 13 amino acids long. V was shortened by 1 base and J by 8 bases, with 7 bases between the two germline ends. Germline V gene data show CDR1 as SGHRS and CDR2 as YFSETQ. DNA of the CDR3: TGCGCCAGCAGCTTGAAGTCGGATTCACCCCTCCACTTT. It yields the protein CASSLKSDSPLHF. Full variable domain (remainder filled in from reference TRBV5-1 and TRBJ1-6): KAGVTQTPRYLIKTRGQQVTLSCSPISGHRSVSWYQQTPGQGLQFLFEYFSETQRNKGNFPGRFSGRQFSNSRSEMNVSTLELGDSALYLCASSLKSDSPLHFGNGTRLTVT.

The J gene is TRBJ2-3, the V gene TRBV3-1 (or the pseudogene TRBV3-2); 14 nucleotides match TRBD2. Trimming removed 1 base from V and 10 bases from J; junction bases left unmatched: 7. CDR1 and CDR2 (germline): LGHDT, YNNKEL (reference sequence). This CDR3 has 16 residues. CDR3 sequence: CASSQAGLAGAMAQYF. CDR3 sequence (DNA): TGTGCCAGCAGCCAAGCGGGACTAGCGGGGGCGATGGCGCAGTATTTT.

The chain joins TRBV7-9 to TRBJ2-5; TRBD2 agrees at 11 bases. With 1 base clipped from V and 2 bases from J, the junction kept 3 bases outside the gene matches. The CDR3 length is 16 residues. Looked up from germline, CDR1 is SEHNR and CDR2 is FQNEAQ (reference sequence). CDR3 loop: CASSLGGLADQETQYF. CDR3 sequence (DNA): TGTGCCAGCAGCTTAGGGGGACTAGCGGATCAAGAGACCCAGTACTTC. The full variable domain, rest sourced from reference TRBV7-9 and TRBJ2-5, is DTGVSQNPRHKITKRGQNVTFRCDPISEHNRLYWYRQTLGQGPEFLTYFQNEAQLEKSRLLSDRFSAERPKGSFSTLEIQRTEQGDSAMYLCASSLGGLADQETQYFGPGTRLLVL.

The chain uses TRBV6-2 or TRBV6-3 and TRBJ1-5; D remains ambiguous. The V gene lost 2 bases and the J gene lost 5 bases, with 13 bases spanning the gap. Germline assignment: CDR1 MNHEY and CDR2 SVGEGT. The CDR3 has 15 residues. The CDR3: CASSYAGGMHQPQHF. The CDR3 DNA reads as TGTGCCAGCAGTTACGCAGGAGGAATGCATCAGCCCCAGCATTTT.

This clone was counted a single time. This chain connects TRBV12-3 or TRBV12-4 to TRBJ1-6, with no clear D. Trimming left V 5 bases short and J 14 bases short, with 16 bases between. CDR3 length: 13 amino acids. The CDR3 spells CASSLRMGPTLHF. In DNA form, the CDR3 reads TGTGCCAGCAGTCTGAGGATGGGTCCAACCCTCCACTTT.

The V and J genes are TRBV14 and TRBJ2-1; the match to TRBD2 covers 16 bases. J lost 0 bases, V lost 10 bases, and 6 bases had no gene match. Germline CDR1 is SGHDN and CDR2 is FVKESK. The CDR3 extends over 17 amino acids. CDR3 amino acids: CATGTSGRDDSYNEQFF. The CDR3 coding sequence is TGTGCCACTGGGACTAGCGGGAGGGACGACTCCTACAATGAGCAGTTCTTC.

This chain connects TRBV6-6 to TRBJ1-5; D may be TRBD1 (5 bases). The ends were cut back, 4 bases at V and 2 bases at J, with 15 bases in the middle. Germline V gives CDR1 MNHNY, CDR2 SVGAGI (reference sequence). This CDR3 spans 16 amino acids. CDR3 loop: CASSSTGVRGNQPQHF. In DNA form, the CDR3 reads TGTGCCAGCAGTTCGACGGGGGTCCGGGGCAATCAGCCCCAGCATTTT.

CDR3 amino acids: CASSLALDSLTYEQYF. CDR3 DNA sequence: TGTGCCAGCAGCTTGGCCCTGGACAGCCTCACCTACGAGCAGTACTTC. V gene TRBV5-5 combines with J gene TRBJ2-7; D might be TRBD1 (6 bases). From germline, CDR1 is SGHKS and CDR2 YYEKEE (reference sequence). CDR3 size: 16 residues. Trimming took 0 bases from V and 2 from J, leaving 15 bases between them.

The chain links TRBV7-2 to TRBJ2-3; the D is unclear. The V end lost 5 bases, the J end lost 7 bases, and 4 bases lay between the germline ends. CDR3 size: 10 residues. Germline V gives CDR1 SGHTA, CDR2 FQGNSA. The CDR3 here is CASSQNTQYF. The CDR3 DNA reads TGTGCCAGCAGCCAAAATACGCAGTATTTT.

The rearrangement joins TRBV7-9 to TRBJ1-1; 7 bases align to TRBD1. CDR1 and CDR2 (germline): SEHNR, FQNEAQ (reference sequence). Trimming cost V 4 bases and J 3 bases; bases outside gene matches: 2. The CDR3 has 13 residues. The CDR3 reads CASSSQGDTEAFF. The CDR3, as DNA: TGTGCCAGCAGCTCCCAGGGGGACACTGAAGCTTTCTTT.

The V and J genes are TRBV10-3 and TRBJ2-2, with D unresolved. The CDR3 covers 15 residues. V gave up 2 bases and J gave up 2 bases, with 9 bases separating them. Per germline, CDR1 ENHRY and CDR2 SYGVKD. CDR3 in DNA: TGTGCCATCAGTGAGAGAGAGCCAAACACCGGGGAGCTGTTTTTT. Residues: CAISEREPNTGELFF.

The CDR3 reads CATSRDWAGGSGNQPQHF. The CDR3 region has the DNA TGTGCCACCAGCAGAGATTGGGCAGGAGGGAGTGGCAATCAGCCCCAGCATTTT. The genes are TRBV15 and TRBJ1-5; D is undetermined. The germline CDR1 and CDR2 sequences are LNHNV and YYDKDF (reference sequence). The CDR3 sequence is 18 residues long. V was shortened by 0 bases and J by 2 bases, with 17 bases between the two germline ends.

This clone showed up just a few times. This chain uses TRBV15 with TRBJ2-1; 8 bases align to TRBD2. This CDR3 is built from 18 residues. The V segment lost 4 bases and the J segment 2 bases; nucleotides outside the gene matches: 13. Germline loops: CDR1 LNHNV, CDR2 YYDKDF (reference sequence). The DNA of the CDR3 is TGTGCCACCAGCAAAAGGAGTAGGGGGACTAGGGCCTACAATGAGCAGTTCTTC. The encoded protein is CATSKRSRGTRAYNEQFF.

This clone was observed a few times. The DNA of the CDR3 is TGTGCCAGCAGTGACTCTTGTGAAGGGGTAGGCAATCAGCCCCAGCATTTT. As protein: CASSDSCEGVGNQPQHF. The rearrangement joins TRBV6-4 to TRBJ1-5, with D possibly being TRBD1 (5 bases). Germline V gives CDR1 MRHNA, CDR2 SNTAGT. Trimming removed 0 bases at V and 2 bases at J, with 14 bases between. The CDR3 loop spans 17 amino acids.

In nucleotides, the CDR3 is TGTGCCAGCAGTCCGATCTATGGGCAGGGAGGCACTGAAGCTTTCTTT. This sequence encodes CASSPIYGQGGTEAFF. The chain employs TRBV2 and TRBJ1-1; TRBD1 might be the D (5 bases). Trimming took off 5 bases at V and 4 bases at J, with 20 bases between the two ends. The germline V gene encodes CDR1 SNHLY and CDR2 FYNNEI. The CDR3 is made up of 16 amino acids.

The rearrangement joins TRBV11-2 to TRBJ2-1; 7 bases are shared with TRBD2. This CDR3 comprises 13 residues. Germline V gene lookup returns CDR1 SGHAT and CDR2 FQNNGV. The V and J ends lost 5 bases and 15 bases, in that order; junction bases with no gene match: 13. In DNA, the CDR3 is TGTGCCAGCAGCGGAGAGTGGCGGGGCGGGAGGTTCTTC. It encodes CASSGEWRGGRFF. Looking up the rest from reference TRBV11-2 and TRBJ2-1 gives the full variable domain: EAGVAQSPRYKIIEKRQSVAFWCNPISGHATLYWYQQILGQGPKLLIQFQNNGVVDDSQLPKDRFSAERLKGVDSTLKIQPAKLEDSAVYLCASSGEWRGGRFFGPGTRLTVL.

The chain combines TRBV6-6 with TRBJ1-4; D unclear. V was cut by 0 bases and J by 7 bases, with 9 bases left in between. Germline assignment: CDR1 MNHNY and CDR2 SVGAGI (reference sequence). The length of the CDR3 is 14 residues. This CDR3 reads CASSYSGAAEKLFF. CDR3 nucleotide sequence: TGTGCCAGCAGTTACTCGGGAGCGGCTGAAAAACTGTTTTTT.

The chain is built from TRBV18 and TRBJ1-5, with 8 positions matching TRBD1. The CDR3 has 16 residues. V dropped 2 bases and J dropped 7; count of bases not matched to a gene: 10. The germline V gene encodes CDR1 KGHSH and CDR2 LQKENI. The CDR3 reads CASSPGTGGWDQPQHF. The CDR3 nucleotides read TGTGCCAGCTCACCAGGCACAGGGGGTTGGGACCAGCCCCAGCATTTT.

The chain combines TRBV19 with TRBJ1-1; 8 bases map to TRBD1. The V segment lost 6 bases and the J segment 4 bases; nucleotides outside the gene matches: 4. CDR3 size: 13 residues. Per germline, CDR1 LNHDA and CDR2 SQIVND (reference sequence). CDR3 nucleotides: TGTGCCAGTAGACAGGGGGAAAGCACTGAAGCTTTCTTT. Its translation: CASRQGESTEAFF.

V gene TRBV29-1 combines with J gene TRBJ1-4, with 9 bases lining up with TRBD1. The V gene end was trimmed by 4 bases and the J gene end by 6 bases; junction bases not matched to a gene: 3. This CDR3 is 13 amino acids long. Per germline, CDR1 SQVTM and CDR2 ANQGSEA. As DNA, the CDR3 is TGCAGCGTTGTAGGACAGGGGTATGAAAAACTGTTTTTT. As protein: CSVVGQGYEKLFF.

In this sample, this clone turned up a few times. This chain uses TRBV27 with TRBJ1-4, with D possibly matching TRBD1 (5 bases). CDR1 and CDR2 (germline): MNHEY, SMNVEV (reference sequence). The CDR3 runs to 16 residues. V lost 3 bases, J lost 8 bases, and 19 bases lay in between. In DNA, the CDR3 is TGTGCCAGCAGTTTTTTCCCGACAGTTAATCAAGAAAAACTGTTTTTT. Protein: CASSFFPTVNQEKLFF.

J is TRBJ1-1 and V is TRBV7-7, with D unclear. The V end was cut by 1 base, the J end by 4 bases, with 7 bases between. The CDR3 contains 13 residues. Germline lookup yields CDR1 SSHAT and CDR2 FNYEAQ (reference sequence). CDR3 sequence reads: CASSLERSTEAFF. CDR3 in DNA: TGTGCCAGCAGCTTAGAGAGGAGCACTGAAGCTTTCTTT.

V and J are TRBV9 and TRBJ2-1, with D possibly TRBD1 on 6 matching bases. CDR1 is SGDLS and CDR2 is YYNGEE in the germline V gene. The CDR3 sequence is 14 residues long. V was clipped by 4 bases and J by 2 bases, with 10 bases between them. The CDR3 is CASSPQGTYNEQFF. Written as DNA, the CDR3 is TGTGCCAGCAGCCCACAGGGAACCTACAATGAGCAGTTCTTC.

The V and J genes are TRBV2 and TRBJ1-5; 8 bases map to TRBD1. Germline lookup yields CDR1 SNHLY and CDR2 FYNNEI. This CDR3 is built from 19 residues. The V segment lost 5 bases and the J segment 0 bases; nucleotides outside the gene matches: 15. CDR3 loop: CASSTGGDPIFYSNQPQHF. The CDR3, as DNA: TGTGCCAGCAGTACAGGGGGGGATCCCATTTTTTATAGCAATCAGCCCCAGCATTTT.

The rearrangement uses TRBV4-1 and TRBJ2-1; 8 bases are shared with TRBD2. The V segment lost 1 base and the J segment 3 bases; nucleotides outside the gene matches: 11. CDR1 is MGHRA and CDR2 is YSYEKL in the germline V gene. There are 18 residues in the CDR3. In DNA form, the CDR3 reads TGCGCCAGCAGCCAAGCGCGAGCGGGGGACGGAAACTACAATGAGCAGTTCTTC. As protein: CASSQARAGDGNYNEQFF.

This chain joins TRBV4-1 and TRBJ1-3; 10 nucleotides line up with TRBD1. Germline assignment: CDR1 MGHRA and CDR2 YSYEKL. V dropped 0 bases and J dropped 3; count of bases not matched to a gene: 2. CDR3 length: 16 residues. CDR3 DNA sequence: TGCGCCAGCAGCCAAGAGGACAGGGGGTTTGGAAACACCATATATTTT. Translating it yields CASSQEDRGFGNTIYF.

The V gene is TRBV9, the J gene TRBJ1-5, with D possibly being TRBD1 (6 bases). The CDR3 runs to 14 residues. V was cut by 4 bases and J by 3 bases, with 11 bases left in between. CDR1 and CDR2 (germline): SGDLS, YYNGEE. CDR3 nucleotides: TGTGCCAGCAGCATCAGGGGAGCCAATCAGCCCCAGCATTTT. Translated, it gives CASSIRGANQPQHF. Combining the CDR3 with reference TRBV9 and TRBJ1-5 gives the whole variable domain DSGVTQTPKHLITATGQRVTLRCSPRSGDLSVYWYQQSLDQGLQFLIQYYNGEERAKGNILERFSAQQFPDLHSELNLSSLELGDSALYFCASSIRGANQPQHFGDGTRLSIL.

The rearrangement uses TRBV7-3 and TRBJ1-2, with D possibly being TRBD1 (5 bases). Trimming removed 3 bases at V and 8 bases at J, with 16 bases between. The germline CDR1 and CDR2 sequences are SGHTA and FQGTGA. This CDR3 has 14 amino acids. CDR3 amino acids: CASSFGAREVGYTF. As DNA, the CDR3 is TGTGCCAGCAGCTTTGGGGCCAGGGAAGTCGGCTACACCTTC.